This T cell receptor beta chain was documented in a study of human T cells and chemical hapten exposure. On the study more broadly: Patch tests of 0.01% DPC on the upper back were read at 6 days. The patients were mostly female; they had alopecia areata, totalis or universalis.

This CDR3 spans 15 amino acids. In germline, CDR1 is MGHRA, CDR2 YSYEKL. V shed 0 bases, J shed 14 bases, and the junction held 13 bases outside the gene matches. TCRdb reprocessed the RACE reads with MiXCR, giving one entry per CDR3 protein. The data hold around 360,000 distinct CDR3 sequences, with about 6% observed a single time. A few counts support this clonotype. The antigen is not known. The time point here: patch test 2, 6 weeks after DPC sensitization. Treatment defined: therapeutic diphenylcyclopropenone sensitization with weekly scalp DPC. General study results and limits: Healthy individuals' immune responses may differ from those of donors, who had alopecia. No alteration of TCRs above 1 in 1000 frequency was seen with DPC sensitization.

The specimen was whole blood, collected in connection with sensitization to the hapten diphenylcyclopropenone (DPC). The TCR sequence derives from a woman aged 18-29 years with alopecia areata. Some clones in this sample may be carry-over from other donors' samples. This sequence joins TRBV4-1 and TRBJ2-1, with 7 bases aligning to TRBD1. CDR3 amino acids: CASSQERVQGVNKFF. DNA of the CDR3: TGCGCCAGCAGCCAAGAAAGGGTCCAGGGGGTGAATAAGTTCTTC.